This T cell receptor (beta chain) was sequenced during a study of blood T cell repertoires in COVID-19. Study overall: PBMCs, B-cell-depleted T cells, or T cells were the source of the cDNA or gDNA that made up the material.

Participant ages covered 18 to 89 years across about 25 US areas. Donors in Cohort 3 who had recovered were those with two negative PCRs, healthcare professional clearance, or resolution of their symptoms. Methods used by the authors: The assay estimated nucleated cells by amplifying reference gene primers. Libraries were prepared by immunoSEQ multiplex PCR; TCRdb keeps only in-frame clonotypes and omits some of them. V, J and clone size reflect that table, while D and trimming were determined from the DNA. The sample has approximately 230,000 clones; 86% are singletons. The CDR3 runs to 14 residues. The germline V gene encodes CDR1 MGHRA and CDR2 YSYEKL. V lost 0 bases to trimming and J lost 3 bases, with 9 bases between them.

Sequencing was carried out using PBMCs or T cells enriched from blood (not recorded which). This TCR came from a man between 18 and 29 years old who had recovered from COVID-19. The chain combines TRBV4-1 with TRBJ2-7; perhaps TRBD2 as D (5 bases). The CDR3 region is CASSQDRAGYEQYF. The CDR3 DNA sequence: TGCGCCAGCAGCCAAGATCGCGCGGGCTACGAGCAGTACTTC.